The subject of this entry is one TCR beta chain. Between the trimmed V and J ends, which lost 3 bases and 4 bases, there was a span of 9 bases. CDR1 and CDR2 (germline): LNHDA, SQIVND (reference sequence). The CDR3 covers 13 residues. The protocol was immunoSEQ multiplex PCR, while the TCRdb copy is restricted to in-frame clones and leaves out a portion. The sample carries 180,000 or so clones, just under 95% recorded once. This record comes from a study of shared clonotypes between healthy human individuals. Study context: CD8 memory received one plate per donor, CD8 naive two, CD4 memory three and CD4 naive three.

The sequenced sample was naive CD4+ T cells sorted from blood. The subset is: CD45RA+ positively selected. The genes are TRBV19 and TRBJ1-2; D unclear. This TCR was recovered from a woman aged 25-40 years in good health. The CDR3 spells CASSMRPLYGYTF. Written as DNA, the CDR3 is TGTGCCAGTAGTATGAGGCCTCTCTATGGCTACACCTTC.